Sequencing of this TCR beta chain was carried out in a study of T cells in Graves' hyperthyroidism and ophthalmopathy. Whole-study context: Peripheral blood specimens were obtained at initial diagnosis, prior to any treatment.

This clonotype was seen many times. The CDR3 sequence is 14 residues long. Germline V gives CDR1 GTSNPN, CDR2 SVGIG (reference sequence). Trimming removed 5 bases from V and 0 bases from J, with 13 bases in between. What was amplified from RNA transcripts were TCR beta CDR3 regions. HTBI primers were employed in a first-round RT-PCR of the TCR CDR3. TCRdb reprocessed the multiplex PCR reads with MiXCR, giving one entry per CDR3 protein. Here the sample spans approximately 630,000 distinct CDR3 sequences, under 20% being singletons. Sequenced: blood. The TCR comes from a woman younger than 45 with Graves' hyperthyroidism. V usage is TRBV30 and J usage is TRBJ1-1; no clear D gene. For the CDR3, the DNA is TGTGCCTGGGAACTCCGGGGTATGAACACTGAAGCTTTCTTT. Translation: CAWELRGMNTEAFF.